Each of the 10 T cell receptor beta chains below was sequenced from the same sample in a study of regulatory T cells in long-lasting Graves disease. Time point of the sample: persistent/refractory GD, antithyroid drugs over 5 years with positive TRAb. Scientists built the TCR library using RNA that was extracted from PBMCs. Arm-PCR of CDR3 regions and iRepertoire HTBI primers were used to build TCR beta libraries. One entry per CDR3 protein, called by TCRdb with MiXCR from the multiplex PCR reads. The sample has some 340,000 distinct CDR3 sequences, approximately 25% seen once. Sequencing was performed on peripheral blood mononuclear cells (PBMCs), taken when the disease was refractory, from a patient treated with antithyroid drugs. Receptors were obtained from a woman aged 35 to 49 with Graves disease.

The chain uses TRBV15 and TRBJ2-7; TRBD1 matches at 11 bases. CDR1 is LNHNV, CDR2 YYDKDF, per germline (reference sequence). V was pared by 0 bases and J by 9 bases, with 10 bases of the junction left unmatched. The CDR3 loop spans 16 amino acids. The CDR3 DNA follows: TGTGCCACCAGCAGAGATAGGGGACAGGGGGATTTCGGGCAGTACTTC. Its translation is CATSRDRGQGDFGQYF.

The chain recombines TRBV28 with TRBJ2-7, with a weak D call TRBD1 (6 bases). This CDR3 is built from 13 residues. Germline assignment: CDR1 MDHEN and CDR2 SYDVKM. Trimming took off 6 bases at V and 5 bases at J, with 14 bases between the two ends. The CDR3 here is CASRSTGLNEQYF. CDR3 nucleotides: TGTGCCAGCAGATCTACAGGGTTGAACGAGCAGTACTTC.

There are many counts of this clonotype. The genes are TRBV6-1 and TRBJ1-4; D ambiguous. Germline V gene lookup returns CDR1 MNHNS and CDR2 SASEGT. The CDR3 is made up of 14 amino acids. With 1 base removed from V and 4 bases from J, the gap between germline ends came to 7 bases. The CDR3 spells CASSEVRINEKLFF. CDR3 in DNA: TGTGCCAGCAGTGAAGTACGGATTAATGAAAAACTGTTTTTT.

The V gene is TRBV19, the J gene TRBJ1-1, with D perhaps matching TRBD1 (6 bases). V was pared by 4 bases and J by 5 bases, with 17 bases between. The CDR3 covers 15 residues. Germline CDR1 is LNHDA and CDR2 is SQIVND (reference sequence). CDR3 in DNA: TGTGCCAGTAGTACCTCACAGGGCTGGGGGACTGAAGCTTTCTTT. Its protein is CASSTSQGWGTEAFF.

This clonotype was found many times. CDR3 protein: CASSPGLESYEQYF. The CDR3 DNA follows: TGTGCCAGCAGTCCGGGACTAGAGTCCTACGAGCAGTACTTC. J is TRBJ2-7 and V is TRBV6-4, with 8 bases aligning to TRBD2. Germline CDR1 reads MRHNA; CDR2 reads SNTAGT. The CDR3 consists of 14 residues. J gave up 1 base and V 5 bases, and 4 bases lay outside the gene matches.

This chain joins TRBV7-9 and TRBJ2-7; D might be TRBD1 (5 bases). Germline V CDR1 and CDR2: SEHNR, FQNEAQ (reference sequence). This CDR3 has 14 residues. Trimming took off 3 bases at V and 2 bases at J, with 11 bases between the two ends. In DNA form, the CDR3 reads TGTGCCAGCAGCTTCAAGGGGTACACCTACGAGCAGTACTTC. Amino acids: CASSFKGYTYEQYF.

This clonotype showed up just a few times. The chain recombines TRBV14 with TRBJ2-7, with TRBD2 as a possible D gene (6 bases). Trimming left V 4 bases short and J 3 bases short, with 10 bases between. From germline, CDR1 is SGHDN and CDR2 FVKESK. This CDR3 has 13 residues. The CDR3 DNA sequence: TGTGCCAGCAGCCGACGGGGGTTCTACGAGCAGTACTTC. Its protein is CASSRRGFYEQYF.

This chain links TRBV10-3 with TRBJ2-3; 8 nucleotides match TRBD1. V was pared by 4 bases and J by 1 base, with 10 bases of the junction left unmatched. This CDR3 is 17 amino acids long. Germline V CDR1 and CDR2: ENHRY, SYGVKD. The CDR3 is CAISGPGQGRGTDTQYF. Here the CDR3 DNA reads TGTGCCATCAGTGGGCCCGGACAGGGACGCGGCACAGATACGCAGTATTTT.

This clonotype was picked up many times. The rearrangement uses TRBV12-3 or TRBV12-4 and TRBJ2-7; either TRBD1 or TRBD2 may fit D (5 bases each). The CDR3 contains 14 residues. Trimming stripped 5 bases from V and 3 bases from J, with 14 bases between. DNA for the CDR3: TGTGCCAGCAGTAAACGGGACCAAAACTACGAGCAGTACTTC. Its translation is CASSKRDQNYEQYF.

The V and J genes are TRBV25-1 and TRBJ2-1; 13 nucleotides match TRBD2. Germline assignment: CDR1 MGHDK and CDR2 SYGVNS. V lost 8 bases and J lost 5; bases outside the gene matches: 3. This CDR3 has 14 residues. The CDR3 DNA reads TGTGCCAGCTTAGGACTAGCGGGAGACAATGAGCAGTTCTTC. Translating it yields CASLGLAGDNEQFF.